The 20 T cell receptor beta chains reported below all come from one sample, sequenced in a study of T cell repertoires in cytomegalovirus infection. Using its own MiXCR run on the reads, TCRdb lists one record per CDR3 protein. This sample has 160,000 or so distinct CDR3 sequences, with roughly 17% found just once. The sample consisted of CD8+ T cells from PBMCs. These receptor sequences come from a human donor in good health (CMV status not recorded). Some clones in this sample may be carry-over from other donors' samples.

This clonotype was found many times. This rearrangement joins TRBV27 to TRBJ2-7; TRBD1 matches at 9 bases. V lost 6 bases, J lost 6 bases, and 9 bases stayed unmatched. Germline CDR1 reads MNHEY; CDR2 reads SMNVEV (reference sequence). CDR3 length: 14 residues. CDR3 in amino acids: CASSVGQGGPEQYF. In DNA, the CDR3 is TGTGCCAGCAGCGTGGGACAGGGAGGCCCCGAGCAGTACTTC.

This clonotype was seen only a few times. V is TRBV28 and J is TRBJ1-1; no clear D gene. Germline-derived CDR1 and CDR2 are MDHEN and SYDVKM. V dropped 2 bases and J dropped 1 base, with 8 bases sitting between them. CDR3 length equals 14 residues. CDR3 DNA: TGTGCCAGCAGTTTAAACCCAGGGAACACTGAAGCTTTCTTT. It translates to CASSLNPGNTEAFF.

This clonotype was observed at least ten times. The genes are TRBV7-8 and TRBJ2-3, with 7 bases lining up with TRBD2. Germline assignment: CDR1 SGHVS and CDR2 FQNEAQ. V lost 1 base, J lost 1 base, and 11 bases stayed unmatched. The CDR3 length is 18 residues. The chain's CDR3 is CASSLEAGLYAGTDTQYF. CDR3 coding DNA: TGTGCCAGCAGCTTAGAAGCGGGGCTATATGCGGGCACAGATACGCAGTATTTT.

The CDR3 loop reads CASSPLASRADTQYF. CDR3 DNA sequence: TGTGCCAGCAGCCCCCTAGCGTCGAGGGCAGATACGCAGTATTTT. The V and J genes are TRBV7-3 and TRBJ2-3; possibly TRBD2 for D (6 bases). The CDR3 is 15 residues long. Trimming removed 5 bases from V and 4 bases from J, with 16 bases in between. Germline assignment: CDR1 SGHTA and CDR2 FQGTGA.

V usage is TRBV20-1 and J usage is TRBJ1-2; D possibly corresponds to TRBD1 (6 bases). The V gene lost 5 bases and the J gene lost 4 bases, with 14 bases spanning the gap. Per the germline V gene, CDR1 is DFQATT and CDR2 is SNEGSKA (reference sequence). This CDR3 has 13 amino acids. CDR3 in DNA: TGCAGTGCTGACAGGACGGCTGCCTATGGCTACACCTTC. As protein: CSADRTAAYGYTF.

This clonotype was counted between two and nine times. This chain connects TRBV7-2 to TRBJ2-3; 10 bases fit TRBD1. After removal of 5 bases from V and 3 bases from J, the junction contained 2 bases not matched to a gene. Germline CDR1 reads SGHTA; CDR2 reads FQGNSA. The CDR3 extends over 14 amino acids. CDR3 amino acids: CASSPGQGTDTQYF. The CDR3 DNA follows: TGTGCCAGCAGCCCGGGACAGGGGACAGATACGCAGTATTTT.

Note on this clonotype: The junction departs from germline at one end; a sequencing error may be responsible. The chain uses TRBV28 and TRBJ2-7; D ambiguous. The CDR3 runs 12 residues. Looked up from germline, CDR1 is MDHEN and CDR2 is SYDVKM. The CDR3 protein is CVSSFQFLEQYF. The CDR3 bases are TGTGTCAGCAGTTTTCAGTTTCTCGAGCAGTACTTC.

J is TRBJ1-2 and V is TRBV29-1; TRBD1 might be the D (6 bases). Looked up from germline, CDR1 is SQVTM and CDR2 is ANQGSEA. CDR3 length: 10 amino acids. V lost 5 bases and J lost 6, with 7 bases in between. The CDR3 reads CSVPGDGYTF. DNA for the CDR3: TGCAGCGTTCCAGGGGATGGCTACACCTTC.

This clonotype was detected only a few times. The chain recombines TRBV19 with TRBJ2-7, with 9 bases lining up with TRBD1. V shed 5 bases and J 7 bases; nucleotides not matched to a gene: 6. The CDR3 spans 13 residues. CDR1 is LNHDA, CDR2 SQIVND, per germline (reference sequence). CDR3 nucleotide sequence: TGTGCCAGTAGTTCACAGGGGGCGGATGAGCAGTACTTC. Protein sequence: CASSSQGADEQYF.

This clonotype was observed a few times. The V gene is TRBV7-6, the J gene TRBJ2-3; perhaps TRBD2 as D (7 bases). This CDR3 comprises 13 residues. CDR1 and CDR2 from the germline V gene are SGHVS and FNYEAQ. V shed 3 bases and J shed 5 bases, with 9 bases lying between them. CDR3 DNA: TGTGCCAGCAGCTTGGGGGGGCAAGATACGCAGTATTTT. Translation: CASSLGGQDTQYF.

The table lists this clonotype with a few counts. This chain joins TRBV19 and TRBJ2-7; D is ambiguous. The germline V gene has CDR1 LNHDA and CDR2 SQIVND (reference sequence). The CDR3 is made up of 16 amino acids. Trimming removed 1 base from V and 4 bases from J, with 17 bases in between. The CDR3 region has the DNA TGTGCCAGTAGTATAGTTCTGGCCTCACCCAGTTACGAGCAGTACTTC. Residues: CASSIVLASPSYEQYF.

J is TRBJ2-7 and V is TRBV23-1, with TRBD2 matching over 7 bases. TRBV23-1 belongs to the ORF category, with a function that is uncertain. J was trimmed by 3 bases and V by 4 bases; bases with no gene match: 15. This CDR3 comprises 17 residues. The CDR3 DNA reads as TGCGCCAGCAGTCTTCCGCACAGCGGGACCAACTACTACGAGCAGTACTTC. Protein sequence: CASSLPHSGTNYYEQYF.

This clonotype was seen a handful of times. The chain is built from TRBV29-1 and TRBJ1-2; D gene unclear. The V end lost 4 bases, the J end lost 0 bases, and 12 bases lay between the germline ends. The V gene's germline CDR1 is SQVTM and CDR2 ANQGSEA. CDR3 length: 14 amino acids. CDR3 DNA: TGCAGCGTTGTTGAGCTCGGTACTAACTATGGCTACACCTTC. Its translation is CSVVELGTNYGYTF.

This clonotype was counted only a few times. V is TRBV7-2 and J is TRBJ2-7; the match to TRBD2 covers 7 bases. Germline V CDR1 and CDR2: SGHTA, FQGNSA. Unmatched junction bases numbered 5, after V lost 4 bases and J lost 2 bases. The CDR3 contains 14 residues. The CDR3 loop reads CASSWGLQAYEQYF. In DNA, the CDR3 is TGTGCCAGCAGCTGGGGACTACAGGCCTACGAGCAGTACTTC. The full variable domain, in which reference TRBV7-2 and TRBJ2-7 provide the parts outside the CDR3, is GAGVSQSPSNKVTEKGKDVELRCDPISGHTALYWYRQSLGQGLEFLIYFQGNSAPDKSGLPSDRFSAERTGGSVSTLTIQRTQQEDSAVYLCASSWGLQAYEQYFGPGTRLTVT.

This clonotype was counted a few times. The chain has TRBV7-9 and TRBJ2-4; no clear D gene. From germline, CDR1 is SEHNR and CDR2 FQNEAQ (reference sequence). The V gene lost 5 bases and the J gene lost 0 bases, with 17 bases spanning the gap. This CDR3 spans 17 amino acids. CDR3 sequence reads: CASSNSRAGIAKNIQYF. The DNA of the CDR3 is TGTGCCAGCAGCAACTCTAGAGCCGGAATAGCCAAAAACATTCAGTACTTC.

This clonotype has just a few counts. The DNA of the CDR3 is TGTGCCAGCAGTTTCGGCAGGGTGGACTATGGCTACACCTTC. Its translation: CASSFGRVDYGYTF. V is TRBV12-3 or TRBV12-4 and J is TRBJ1-2; D is perhaps TRBD1 (5 bases). This CDR3 comprises 14 residues. V was clipped by 3 bases and J by 3 bases, with 11 bases between them.

The CDR3 protein is CASSLDRLAGNTGELFF. The CDR3 region has the DNA TGTGCCAGCAGCTTAGACCGACTAGCGGGGAACACCGGGGAGCTGTTTTTT. The chain couples TRBV7-9 to TRBJ2-2; 10 nucleotides match TRBD2. Per the germline V gene, CDR1 is SEHNR and CDR2 is FQNEAQ (reference sequence). This CDR3 contains 17 residues. V shed 1 base, J shed 1 base, and the junction held 3 bases outside the gene matches.

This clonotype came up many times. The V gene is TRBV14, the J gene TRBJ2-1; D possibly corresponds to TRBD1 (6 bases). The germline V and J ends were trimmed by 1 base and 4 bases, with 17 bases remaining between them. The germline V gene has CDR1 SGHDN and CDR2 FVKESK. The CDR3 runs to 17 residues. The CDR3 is CASSQVGSGQRYNEQFF. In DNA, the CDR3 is TGTGCCAGCAGCCAAGTAGGGTCCGGACAGAGATACAATGAGCAGTTCTTC.

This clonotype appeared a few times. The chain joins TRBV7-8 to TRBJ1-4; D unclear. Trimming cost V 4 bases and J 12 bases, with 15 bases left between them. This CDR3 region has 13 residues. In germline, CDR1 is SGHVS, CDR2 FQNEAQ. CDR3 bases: TGTGCCAGCAGCTCCCAGATGGACTCGGAACTGTTTTTT. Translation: CASSSQMDSELFF. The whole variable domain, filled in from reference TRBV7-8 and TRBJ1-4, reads GAGVSQSPRYKVAKRGQDVALRCDPISGHVSLFWYQQALGQGPEFLTYFQNEAQLDKSGLPSDRFFAERPEGSVSTLKIQRTQQEDSAVYLCASSSQMDSELFFGSGTQLSVL.

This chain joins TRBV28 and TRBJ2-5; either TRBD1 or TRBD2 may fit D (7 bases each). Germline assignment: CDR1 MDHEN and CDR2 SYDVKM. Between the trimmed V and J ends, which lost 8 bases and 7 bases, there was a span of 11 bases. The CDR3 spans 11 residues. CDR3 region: CASAGGATQYF. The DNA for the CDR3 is TGTGCCAGCGCAGGGGGGGCGACCCAGTACTTC.